A selection of T cell receptor beta chains follows, all from one sample in a study of cytomegalovirus exposure and HLA in healthy donors. Produced via immunoSEQ multiplex PCR; TCRdb's table is partial and in-frame only. The table lists 100,000 to 150,000 clones, around two thirds of them singletons, with under 5.5% in the top ten. Sequences were obtained from PBMCs. Every receptor here comes from a man between 60 and 75 years old in good health and CMV-seropositive. CDR3s include the opening cysteine and the closing phenylalanine or tryptophan. A D gene is named only where the DNA matches it firmly. Some rows mark clone size as missing; the rest say once, few, many or name a class of expanded clone.

d_call,clone_size,j_call,v_call,cdr3_aa,cdr3_nt
.,.,TRBJ1-1,TRBV9,CASSVPGERLNTEAFF,TGTGCCAGCAGCGTACCCGGGGAGCGACTGAACACTGAAGCTTTCTTT
TRBD1,.,TRBJ2-7,TRBV5-1,CASSSNRQGSYEQYF,TGCGCCAGCAGCTCCAACCGACAGGGCTCCTACGAGCAGTACTTC
TRBD2,.,TRBJ2-4,TRBV11-1,CASSLDAGGFTDIQYF,TGTGCCAGCAGCTTAGATGCGGGGGGGTTTACGGACATTCAGTACTTC
TRBD2,.,TRBJ2-7,TRBV6-5,CASRAGRTYEQYF,TGTGCCAGCAGAGCGGGGAGAACCTACGAGCAGTACTTC
TRBD2,.,TRBJ2-2,TRBV2,CASMGRGGPTGELFF,TGTGCCAGTATGGGGCGGGGGGGCCCCACCGGGGAGCTGTTTTTT
.,.,TRBJ2-3,TRBV5-4,CASSWGDTQYF,TGTGCCAGCAGCTGGGGCGATACGCAGTATTTT
TRBD2,few,TRBJ2-3,TRBV5-4,CASSLWGGVEDTQYF,TGTGCCAGCAGCTTATGGGGGGGGGTTGAAGATACGCAGTATTTT
TRBD1,.,TRBJ1-5,TRBV19,CATFGAGQARNQPQHF,TGTGCCACCTTCGGTGCCGGACAGGCAAGAAATCAGCCCCAGCATTTT
.,few,TRBJ2-1,TRBV29-1,CSVLVNEQFF,TGCAGCGTACTGGTTAATGAGCAGTTCTTC
TRBD1,.,TRBJ1-1,TRBV6-5,CASTRQGINTEAFF,TGTGCCAGCACCAGACAGGGGATAAACACTGAAGCTTTCTTT
.,.,TRBJ2-7,TRBV6-5,CASSYWQGSYEQYF,TGTGCCAGCAGTTACTGGCAGGGCTCGTACGAGCAGTACTTC
TRBD1,.,TRBJ1-4,TRBV28,CASSLLGTGDEKLFF,TGTGCCAGCAGTTTATTGGGGACAGGGGATGAAAAACTGTTTTTT
.,.,TRBJ2-5,TRBV2,CASSEIRSRTQETQYF,TGTGCCAGCAGTGAGATCCGGTCTAGAACCCAAGAGACCCAGTACTTC
.,.,TRBJ1-1,TRBV5-1,CASRNTGSSVNTEAFF,TGCGCCAGCAGGAACACGGGGTCATCCGTGAACACTGAAGCTTTCTTT
.,.,TRBJ2-1,TRBV10-3,CATGGDRELGDEQFF,TGTGCCACCGGGGGGGACAGGGAATTAGGTGATGAGCAGTTCTTC
TRBD1,.,TRBJ1-4,TRBV11-2,CASSPTGTGVEKLFF,TGTGCCAGCAGCCCTACAGGGACAGGGGTGGAAAAACTGTTTTTT
.,.,TRBJ2-3,TRBV1,CTSSGLQYF,TGCACCAGCAGCGGCTTGCAGTATTTT
.,.,TRBJ2-7,TRBV11-1,CASSFRGAAEGYEQYF,TGTGCCAGCAGCTTTCGGGGGGCTGCAGAGGGCTACGAGCAGTACTTC
.,.,TRBJ1-2,TRBV7-3,CASSGGQGTGYTF,TGTGCCAGCAGCGGGGGCCAGGGGACTGGCTACACCTTC
.,.,TRBJ1-5,TRBV2,CASSSTRGLQPQHF,TGTGCCAGCAGTTCGACAAGGGGCCTCCAGCCCCAGCATTTT
.,few,TRBJ1-2,TRBV6-5,CASSTPGLPERGYTF,TGTGCCAGCAGTACCCCGGGACTCCCGGAGAGGGGCTACACCTTC
.,.,TRBJ1-2,TRBV5-1,CASSWGEGGYTF,TGCGCCAGCAGCTGGGGGGAAGGTGGCTACACCTTC
.,.,TRBJ2-3,TRBV5-1,CASSLAGVGTQYF,TGCGCCAGCAGCTTGGCCGGGGTTGGTACGCAGTATTTT
.,once,TRBJ1-2,TRBV30,CAWTSGRYGYTF,TGTGCCTGGACATCGGGTCGGTATGGCTACACCTTC
TRBD1,.,TRBJ1-5,TRBV6-1,CASRGTGFNQPQHF,TGTGCCAGCAGAGGGACAGGGTTCAATCAGCCCCAGCATTTT
.,once,TRBJ1-2,TRBV5-6,CASSFSTGGYTF,TGTGCCAGCAGCTTTTCCACAGGAGGCTACACCTTC
.,.,TRBJ2-6,TRBV25-1,CASSEDEGGGTGANVLTF,TGTGCCAGCAGCGAAGATGAGGGTGGCGGTACTGGGGCCAACGTCCTGACTTTC
TRBD1,.,TRBJ1-5,TRBV13,CASSVDRDQPQHF,TGTGCCAGCAGCGTTGACAGGGATCAGCCCCAGCATTTT
TRBD1,.,TRBJ1-2,TRBV5-4,CASSLGGTARSGGYTF,TGTGCCAGCAGCTTGGGGGGGACAGCCCGGAGTGGCGGCTACACCTTC
TRBD1,.,TRBJ1-1,TRBV2,CASKQDRVNTEAFF,TGTGCCAGTAAGCAGGACAGGGTGAACACTGAAGCTTTCTTT
.,.,TRBJ2-5,TRBV30,CAWSVHPETQYF,TGTGCCTGGAGTGTACATCCGGAGACCCAGTACTTC
.,.,TRBJ2-3,TRBV9,CASSADRSTDTQYF,TGTGCCAGCAGCGCCGACAGGAGCACAGATACGCAGTATTTT
.,.,TRBJ1-6,TRBV7-9,CASSFSSGVNSPLHF,TGTGCCAGCAGCTTCTCATCGGGGGTTAATTCACCCCTCCACTTT
.,.,TRBJ2-1,TRBV5-1,CASSLAPGAYNEQFF,TGCGCCAGCAGCTTGGCACCCGGGGCCTACAATGAGCAGTTCTTC
TRBD1,.,TRBJ2-3,TRBV15,CATSDRGSGTQYF,TGTGCCACCAGCGACAGGGGTAGCGGTACGCAGTATTTT
TRBD1,once,TRBJ2-7,TRBV29-1,CSGSRTGSLYEQYF,TGCAGCGGCTCAAGGACAGGGAGCCTCTACGAGCAGTACTTC